The next 9 T cell receptor beta chains were all read from a single sample in a study of blood T cell repertoires in COVID-19. The data were produced by immunoSEQ multiplex PCR, yet TCRdb's version contains in-frame clones alone and is incomplete. Among a few hundred thousand clones listed, 80% to 90% were seen once. Sample: peripheral blood. These receptors came from a woman between 50 and 59 years old with COVID-19, enrolled during active disease.

The V and J genes are TRBV6-2 or TRBV6-3 and TRBJ1-1; 10 bases agree with TRBD1. The V segment lost 6 bases and the J segment 4 bases; nucleotides outside the gene matches: 14. This CDR3 comprises 17 residues. Per germline, CDR1 MNHEY and CDR2 SVGEGT. Here the CDR3 reads CASSYTYGTGDGTEAFF. For the CDR3, the DNA is TGTGCCAGCAGCTATACCTACGGGACAGGGGATGGCACTGAAGCTTTCTTT.

This chain uses TRBV6-6 with TRBJ2-3; D perhaps matches TRBD1 (5 bases). The CDR3 length is 13 residues. The germline CDR1 and CDR2 sequences are MNHNY and SVGAGI (reference sequence). V lost 10 bases, J lost 2 bases, and 13 bases lay in between. The CDR3, as DNA: TGTGCCATTAGGGGTGCGGCCACAGATACGCAGTATTTT. This sequence encodes CAIRGAATDTQYF.

The chain has TRBV25-1 and TRBJ2-5; possible D gene TRBD2, 6 bases. Looked up from germline, CDR1 is MGHDK and CDR2 is SYGVNS. V lost 4 bases and J 5 bases, leaving 14 bases between the germline ends. The CDR3 is 14 amino acids. The CDR3 region has the DNA TGTGCCAGCAGTGGGAGGCGGGGCGTGGAGACCCAGTACTTC. It specifies CASSGRRGVETQYF.

This chain connects TRBV4-2 to TRBJ2-3; 16 bases fit TRBD2. Germline V gene lookup returns CDR1 LGHNA and CDR2 YNFKEQ. The junction had 10 bases not matched to a gene; V was cut back by 3 bases and J by 1 base. CDR3 length equals 20 residues. DNA of the CDR3: TGTGCCAGCAGCCAGCGACCGGGACTAGCGGGAGGGACTGGCACAGATACGCAGTATTTT. It specifies CASSQRPGLAGGTGTDTQYF.

The V call is TRBV7-2, the J call TRBJ2-5; TRBD2 agrees at 10 bases. CDR1 is SGHTA and CDR2 is FQGNSA in the germline V gene. Trimming took 1 base from V and 4 from J; bases not matched to a gene: 6. The CDR3 length is 16 residues. CDR3 residues: CASSLGLAGGGETQYF. The CDR3, as DNA: TGTGCCAGCAGCTTAGGGTTAGCGGGAGGAGGAGAGACCCAGTACTTC.

V and J are TRBV30 and TRBJ1-1, with D perhaps TRBD1 (6 bases). Trimming cost V 1 base and J 7 bases, with 13 bases left between them. The CDR3 sequence is 13 residues long. Germline V gives CDR1 GTSNPN, CDR2 SVGIG (reference sequence). The CDR3 loop reads CAWSGPGQNEAFF. The CDR3 nucleotides are TGTGCCTGGAGTGGTCCCGGACAGAATGAAGCTTTCTTT.

The chain has TRBV4-1 and TRBJ1-2; D call uncertain. CDR3 size: 14 residues. Trimming left V 2 bases short and J 1 base short, with 8 bases between. The germline CDR1 and CDR2 sequences are MGHRA and YSYEKL. In nucleotides, the CDR3 is TGCGCCAGCAGCCAACCAGGAGGTAACTATGGCTACACCTTC. It specifies CASSQPGGNYGYTF.

This rearrangement joins TRBV7-6 to TRBJ2-1; TRBD2 matches 15 bases. The CDR3 consists of 15 residues. CDR1 and CDR2 from the germline V gene are SGHVS and FNYEAQ. V was pared by 5 bases and J by 7 bases, with 3 bases of the junction left unmatched. The CDR3 DNA reads as TGTGCCAGCAGCCTCGGGACTAGCGGGAGGAATGAGCAGTTCTTC. Residues: CASSLGTSGRNEQFF.

This chain joins TRBV7-9 and TRBJ1-1; no firm D call. Trimming pared 3 bases from V and 4 bases from J, leaving 6 bases between. The germline V gene has CDR1 SEHNR and CDR2 FQNEAQ (reference sequence). The CDR3 is 12 amino acids. The CDR3 DNA sequence: TGTGCCAGCAGCTTCCAAGCCACTGAAGCTTTCTTT. Its translation is CASSFQATEAFF.